Shown below are 22 T cell receptor beta chains from a single sample sequenced in a study of cytomegalovirus exposure and HLA in healthy donors. Vbeta (60) and Jbeta (13) primers were used in the PCR. TCRdb keeps only in-frame clones here, not all; method: immunoSEQ multiplex PCR. The sample comprises roughly 110,000 clones, under 80% of which are singletons, and 3.6% rests with the top ten. Material for sequencing was PBMCs. The receptors shown here come from a man between 60 and 75 years old in good health and CMV-seronegative.

The chain uses TRBV7-2 and TRBJ2-5; D might be TRBD1 (6 bases). CDR1 and CDR2 from the germline V gene are SGHTA and FQGNSA. V shed 0 bases and J shed 5 bases, with 13 bases lying between them. There are 15 residues in the CDR3. In nucleotides, the CDR3 is TGTGCCAGCAGCTTAGCGACTCAAGGGGGTGAGACCCAGTACTTC. This translates into CASSLATQGGETQYF.

The chain links TRBV5-1 to TRBJ2-1; 10 nucleotides match TRBD2. CDR3 length equals 15 residues. CDR1 SGHRS and CDR2 YFSETQ come from the germline V gene. With V trimmed by 3 bases and J by 9 bases, 9 bases remained unmatched. The CDR3: CASSSTAGGSSEQFF. The CDR3 DNA is TGCGCCAGCAGCTCCACAGCGGGGGGGTCTAGTGAGCAGTTCTTC.

The chain employs TRBV5-4 and TRBJ2-1; 13 nucleotides agree with TRBD2. The V gene end was trimmed by 4 bases and the J gene end by 5 bases; junction bases not matched to a gene: 9. Germline V gene sequence: CDR1 SGHNT, CDR2 YYREEE (reference sequence). This CDR3 comprises 17 residues. CDR3 sequence: CASSLSLAGGLDNEQFF. The CDR3 region has the DNA TGTGCCAGCAGCCTATCACTAGCGGGGGGGCTAGACAATGAGCAGTTCTTC.

The rearrangement uses TRBV21-1 and TRBJ2-7; the table calls TRBD1, which could not be checked here. TRBV21-1 corresponds to a pseudogene. This CDR3 is 14 amino acids long. The CDR3: CASSKEQGGDEQYV. In nucleotides, the CDR3 is TGTGCCAGCAGCAAAGAGCAAGGGGGCGACGAGCAGTACGTC.

The chain recombines TRBV19 with TRBJ1-2, with 8 bases fitting TRBD1. V trimming: 2 bases; J trimming: 6 bases; junction bases outside the gene matches: 11. Germline V gives CDR1 LNHDA, CDR2 SQIVND (reference sequence). The CDR3 spans 16 residues. Here the CDR3 DNA reads TGTGCCAGTAGTATATCCCGGGACAGGCGGGGAGATGGCTACACCTTC. Its protein product is CASSISRDRRGDGYTF.

The rearrangement links TRBV10-3 to TRBJ1-6; D unclear. CDR1 ENHRY and CDR2 SYGVKD come from the germline V gene. The CDR3 consists of 14 residues. V was trimmed by 6 bases and J by 5 bases, leaving 11 bases between them. The DNA of the CDR3 is TGTGCCATCAGGGACTCCGTTAATAATTCACCCCTCCACTTT. It is translated as CAIRDSVNNSPLHF.

The chain employs TRBV7-9 and TRBJ2-4; D possibly corresponds to TRBD1 (6 bases). Germline-derived CDR1 and CDR2 are SEHNR and FQNEAQ (reference sequence). Trimming removed 5 bases at V and 1 base at J, with 15 bases between. CDR3 length equals 16 residues. The CDR3 is CASSTGSRGAKNIQYF. The CDR3 DNA sequence: TGTGCCAGCAGCACAGGATCTAGGGGGGCCAAAAACATTCAGTACTTC.

The sample holds a few counts of this clone. J is TRBJ1-5 and V is TRBV19; 9 nucleotides match TRBD1. From germline, CDR1 is LNHDA and CDR2 SQIVND (reference sequence). The CDR3 length is 17 residues. Germline trimming cut 6 bases from V and 7 bases from J; bases unmatched to any gene: 16. CDR3 DNA: TGTGCCAGTAGCGCCGCTATAACTCCGGGACAGGGCCAGCCCCAGCATTTT. It specifies CASSAAITPGQGQPQHF.

Worth noting for this clone: Other DNA sequences in the sample encode the same CDR3. This chain connects TRBV5-1 to TRBJ1-6; TRBD1 aligns across 10 bases. The CDR3 totals 14 residues. Unmatched junction bases numbered 4, after V lost 3 bases and J lost 10 bases. The V gene's germline CDR1 is SGHRS and CDR2 YFSETQ. The CDR3 protein is CASSSGQGNSPLHF. The CDR3 DNA reads as TGCGCCAGCAGCTCGGGACAGGGGAACTCACCCCTCCACTTT.

The chain joins TRBV30 to TRBJ2-4, with D maybe TRBD2 (5 bases). CDR3 length: 15 residues. Deletions cut 4 bases from V and 8 bases from J, with 21 bases between. Per the germline V gene, CDR1 is GTSNPN and CDR2 is SVGIG (reference sequence). The DNA of the CDR3 is TGTGCCTGGACTCCTCCCGGGGTGAACCGGGACATTCAGTACTTC. Amino acids: CAWTPPGVNRDIQYF.

This chain links TRBV19 with TRBJ1-5, with D uncertain. This CDR3 is built from 14 residues. The ends were cut back, 7 bases at V and 6 bases at J, with 16 bases in the middle. Per the germline V gene, CDR1 is LNHDA and CDR2 is SQIVND (reference sequence). The CDR3 DNA reads TGTGCCAGTACCACCGAAACAGCTCTTCAGCCCCAGCATTTT. The encoded protein is CASTTETALQPQHF.

The chain recombines TRBV27 with TRBJ1-1; D is undetermined. Trimming shortened V by 7 bases and J by 4 bases, and 13 bases separated the two germline ends. Germline loops: CDR1 MNHEY, CDR2 SMNVEV (reference sequence). This CDR3 region has 13 residues. CDR3 sequence reads: CASMFGGGTEAFF. The CDR3 DNA reads as TGTGCCAGCATGTTTGGAGGAGGCACTGAAGCTTTCTTT.

The genes are TRBV4-3 and TRBJ2-5; D is perhaps TRBD1 (6 bases). CDR3 length: 13 residues. Germline loops: CDR1 LGHNA, CDR2 YSLEER. V lost 0 bases to trimming and J lost 4 bases, with 6 bases between them. In nucleotides, the CDR3 is TGCGCCAGCAGCCAAGACAGGGGAGAGACCCAGTACTTC. This gives the protein CASSQDRGETQYF.

This chain connects TRBV7-9 to TRBJ1-5; tentative D call: TRBD1 (5 bases). Per the germline V gene, CDR1 is SEHNR and CDR2 is FQNEAQ (reference sequence). Trimming pared 4 bases from V and 4 bases from J, leaving 8 bases between. The CDR3 loop spans 13 amino acids. CDR3 DNA sequence: TGTGCCAGCAGCTACACAGGAAATCAGCCCCAGCATTTT. This gives the protein CASSYTGNQPQHF.

V usage is TRBV9 and J usage is TRBJ2-2, with TRBD1 matching over 8 bases. The CDR3 sequence is 16 residues long. Looked up from germline, CDR1 is SGDLS and CDR2 is YYNGEE. Trimming cost V 6 bases and J 1 base; bases outside gene matches: 8. The CDR3 reads CASTRGGTGNTGELFF. The CDR3 DNA sequence: TGTGCCAGCACCAGAGGGGGGACAGGGAACACCGGGGAGCTGTTTTTT.

The rearrangement joins TRBV28 to TRBJ1-2, with 9 bases identical to TRBD1. Germline V CDR1 and CDR2: MDHEN, SYDVKM. V shed 4 bases and J 7 bases; nucleotides not matched to a gene: 10. There are 15 residues in the CDR3. The CDR3 DNA follows: TGTGCCAGCAGTTCCTCGGCCGGGACAGGGATTGGCTACACCTTC. This translates into CASSSSAGTGIGYTF.

This rearrangement joins TRBV4-1 to TRBJ2-1; 9 bases map to TRBD1. The ends lost 1 base at V and 6 bases at J; junction bases unmatched: 7. Germline V CDR1 and CDR2: MGHRA, YSYEKL. This CDR3 comprises 16 residues. The CDR3 loop reads CASSQVPTGGLNEQFF. The CDR3 DNA sequence: TGCGCCAGCAGCCAAGTCCCGACAGGGGGACTCAATGAGCAGTTCTTC.

This clone was seen a single time. The V call is TRBV27, the J call TRBJ1-5; D might be TRBD1 (5 bases). The germline gives CDR1 MNHEY, CDR2 SMNVEV (reference sequence). This CDR3 is built from 13 residues. Trimming left V 4 bases short and J 5 bases short, with 9 bases between. CDR3 amino acids: CASSSGIHQPQHF. The CDR3 region has the DNA TGTGCCAGCAGTTCAGGGATTCATCAGCCCCAGCATTTT.

This clone turned up a few times. The chain combines TRBV5-1 with TRBJ2-5, with TRBD1 as a possible D gene (6 bases). The CDR3 length is 15 residues. Trimming pared 2 bases from V and 0 bases from J, leaving 11 bases between. From germline, CDR1 is SGHRS and CDR2 YFSETQ. The CDR3 bases are TGCGCCAGCAGCTTTCTCAGGGGTAACCAAGAGACCCAGTACTTC. Protein: CASSFLRGNQETQYF.

CDR3 amino acids: CASSEVRERGQGRENSNQPQHF. As DNA, the CDR3 is TGTGCCAGCAGCGAAGTGAGGGAGAGGGGACAGGGAAGGGAGAATAGCAATCAGCCCCAGCATTTT. This chain connects TRBV21-1 to TRBJ1-5; the D call in the table, TRBD1, was not verified against the DNA. TRBV21-1 is a pseudogene segment. CDR3 length: 22 residues.

This clone was recorded a few times. The chain is built from TRBV28 and TRBJ2-7; 8 bases are a match to TRBD2. Germline V gene data show CDR1 as MDHEN and CDR2 as SYDVKM. V lost 5 bases to trimming and J lost 1 base; unmatched junction nucleotides: 4. The length of the CDR3 is 14 residues. The CDR3: CASSSGGKSYEQYV. CDR3 bases: TGTGCCAGCAGTAGCGGGGGCAAATCCTACGAGCAGTACGTC.

This sequence joins TRBV28 and TRBJ1-2; 7 nucleotides line up with TRBD1. Germline V gives CDR1 MDHEN, CDR2 SYDVKM. The V segment lost 8 bases and the J segment 8 bases; nucleotides outside the gene matches: 11. The CDR3 contains 13 residues. CDR3 region: CASFSSTGLGYTF. CDR3 coding DNA: TGTGCCAGCTTTTCCTCGACAGGGTTGGGCTACACCTTC.